Below, 10 T cell receptor beta chains from the same sample are listed, as sequenced in a study of blood T cell repertoires in COVID-19. This table comes from immunoSEQ multiplex PCR, and its TCRdb copy is limited to in-frame clones, with some not included. Of 23,000 or so clones listed, roughly 94% are singletons. Specimen: peripheral blood. These receptors were obtained from a woman between 50 and 59 years old with active COVID-19.

V gene TRBV2 combines with J gene TRBJ2-3; D perhaps matches TRBD2 (6 bases). This CDR3 contains 14 residues. CDR1 is SNHLY and CDR2 is FYNNEI in the germline V gene. Trimming removed 4 bases at V and 3 bases at J, with 11 bases between. CDR3 coding DNA: TGTGCCAGCAGTGTCCGGGACTTTACAGATACGCAGTATTTT. It codes for CASSVRDFTDTQYF.

Here the CDR3 DNA reads TGTGCCAGCAGCCAAGTGCTAGCGGGGCACTACGAGCAGTACTTC. Protein: CASSQVLAGHYEQYF. The chain has TRBV3-1 (or the pseudogene TRBV3-2) and TRBJ2-7; 9 bases match TRBD2. The germline gives CDR1 LGHDT, CDR2 YNNKEL (reference sequence). The length of the CDR3 is 15 residues. V dropped 1 base and J dropped 3; count of bases not matched to a gene: 4.

This clone was detected a few times. The chain joins TRBV9 to TRBJ1-1; a weak D match, TRBD1 (6 bases). The CDR3 loop spans 16 amino acids. V gave up 3 bases and J gave up 0 bases, with 15 bases separating them. Per germline, CDR1 SGDLS and CDR2 YYNGEE. The CDR3 region is CASSGTDSPLNTEAFF. CDR3 nucleotide sequence: TGTGCCAGCAGCGGAACGGACAGTCCTTTGAACACTGAAGCTTTCTTT.

The chain joins TRBV24-1 to TRBJ2-1; possible D gene TRBD1, 5 bases. CDR3 length equals 16 residues. V was clipped by 2 bases and J by 0 bases, with 10 bases between them. CDR1 is KGHDR and CDR2 is SFDVKD in the germline V gene. The CDR3 sequence: CATSDSSGYSYNEQFF. CDR3 sequence (DNA): TGTGCCACCAGTGATTCATCAGGGTACTCCTACAATGAGCAGTTCTTC.

J is TRBJ1-1 and V is TRBV12-3 or TRBV12-4, with 7 bases that match TRBD1. After removal of 6 bases from V and 8 bases from J, the junction contained 6 bases not matched to a gene. The CDR3 covers 12 residues. The CDR3 is CASRPDREEAFF. In DNA form, the CDR3 reads TGTGCCAGCAGACCAGACAGGGAGGAAGCTTTCTTT.

This rearrangement joins TRBV11-1 to TRBJ1-4; D is ambiguous. The CDR3 sequence is 15 residues long. Per germline, CDR1 SGHAT and CDR2 FQDESV (reference sequence). Trimming took 2 bases from V and 0 from J, leaving 7 bases between them. The DNA of the CDR3 is TGTGCCAGCAGCTTACTCGGTGCAACTAATGAAAAACTGTTTTTT. Translating it yields CASSLLGATNEKLFF.

The table lists this clone with a count of one. The chain uses TRBV7-9 and TRBJ2-1; TRBD2 matches at 10 bases. Germline trimming cut 4 bases from V and 8 bases from J; bases unmatched to any gene: 11. In germline, CDR1 is SEHNR, CDR2 FQNEAQ (reference sequence). The CDR3 covers 16 residues. CDR3 residues: CASSSGQGLAIDEQFF. The CDR3 nucleotides read TGTGCCAGCAGCTCCGGTCAGGGACTAGCGATCGATGAGCAGTTCTTC.

The chain joins TRBV11-3 to TRBJ2-2; the D is unclear. The V end lost 1 base, the J end lost 8 bases, and 8 bases lay between the germline ends. The germline CDR1 and CDR2 sequences are SGHNT and YENEEA. This CDR3 has 13 amino acids. CDR3 DNA sequence: TGTGCCAGCAGCTTAGGGTCAGGTGGGGAGCTGTTTTTT. It yields the protein CASSLGSGGELFF.

The rearrangement links TRBV11-2 to TRBJ2-7, with no clear D. Germline values: CDR1 SGHAT, CDR2 FQNNGV. V dropped 5 bases and J dropped 2 bases, with 7 bases sitting between them. This CDR3 region has 12 residues. The CDR3 bases are TGTGCCAGCAGCCTTTTCCCCTACGAGCAGTACTTC. Residues: CASSLFPYEQYF.

This chain links TRBV20-1 with TRBJ2-5; D is undetermined. Per germline, CDR1 DFQATT and CDR2 SNEGSKA (reference sequence). The length of the CDR3 is 11 residues. Trimming took off 3 bases at V and 5 bases at J, with 7 bases between the two ends. The DNA for the CDR3 is TGCAGTGCTAGTCCTGGCGAGACCCAGTACTTC. It yields the protein CSASPGETQYF.